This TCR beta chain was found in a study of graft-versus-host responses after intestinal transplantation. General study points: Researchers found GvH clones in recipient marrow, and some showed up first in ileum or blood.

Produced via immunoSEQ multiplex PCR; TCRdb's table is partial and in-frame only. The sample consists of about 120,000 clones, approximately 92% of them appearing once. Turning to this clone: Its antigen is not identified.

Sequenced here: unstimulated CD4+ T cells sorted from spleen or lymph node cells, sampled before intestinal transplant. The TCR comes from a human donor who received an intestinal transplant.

For the CDR3, the DNA is TGTGCCAGCAGCCAAAGAAAACCCGGGCGGGAGGGCCAGGTCAATGAGCAGTTCTTC. The encoded protein is CASSQRKPGREGQVNEQFF. The genes are TRBV4-2 and TRBJ2-1; the match to TRBD2 covers 9 bases. This CDR3 is 19 amino acids long. The V gene end was trimmed by 2 bases and the J gene end by 6 bases; junction bases not matched to a gene: 17. Germline V CDR1 and CDR2: LGHNA, YNFKEQ.